This TCR beta chain was obtained from a study of cytomegalovirus exposure and HLA in healthy donors. Study information: There were roughly 110 million unique TCR beta sequences, drawn from some 180 million T cells, in an earlier analysis.

Healthy bone marrow donors made up the donor group. Vbeta (60) and Jbeta (13) primers were used in the PCR. TCRdb's table, derived via immunoSEQ multiplex PCR, lists solely in-frame clones and lacks some. The repertoire holds 57,000 or so clones, 70% seen once, with 15% to 20% in the top ten. CDR3 length equals 14 residues. CDR1 and CDR2 from the germline V gene are MGHRA and YSYEKL. Deletions cut 1 base from V and 1 base from J, with 7 bases between. Remarks on this clone: Its antigen remains unidentified.

The study, taken as a whole, reports: Despite most TCR sequences being rare, some public TCRs occurred in many donors. There were 164 TCR beta chains listed as cytomegalovirus-associated.

Sequencing was performed on PBMCs. The sequence derives from a woman in her sixties or seventies in good health and CMV-seropositive. This sequence joins TRBV4-1 and TRBJ2-5; D unresolved. The CDR3 bases are TGCGCCAGCAGCCAAGGGCAGGTCCAAGAGACCCAGTACTTC. Amino acids: CASSQGQVQETQYF.